The 27 T cell receptor beta chains below all came from one sample that was sequenced in a study of blood T cell repertoires in COVID-19. Assay: immunoSEQ multiplex PCR; the TCRdb copy retains only in-frame clones and omits some. The sample records roughly 70,000 clones, roughly nine tenths being singletons. Sequenced: peripheral blood. The receptor source for this set is a man in his fifties with COVID-19, enrolled during active disease.

CDR3 region: CASSFSPAGLMETQYF. In DNA form, the CDR3 reads TGTGCCAGCAGTTTCAGCCCAGCGGGACTAATGGAGACCCAGTACTTC. The J gene is TRBJ2-5, the V gene TRBV27, with 7 bases aligning to TRBD2. CDR3 length: 16 amino acids. Germline CDR1 MNHEY, CDR2 SMNVEV (reference sequence). V trimming: 3 bases; J trimming: 5 bases; junction bases outside the gene matches: 12.

The chain has TRBV11-2 and TRBJ2-1, with 8 bases identical to TRBD2. The J segment lost 6 bases and the V segment lost 2 bases, leaving 6 bases of the junction unmatched. Germline V gene sequence: CDR1 SGHAT, CDR2 FQNNGV. The CDR3 spans 15 residues. CDR3 amino acids: CASSLRAGEFNEQFF. The CDR3, as DNA: TGTGCCAGCAGCTTAAGAGCGGGAGAGTTCAATGAGCAGTTCTTC. Full variable domain (outside the CDR3, taken from reference TRBV11-2 and TRBJ2-1): EAGVAQSPRYKIIEKRQSVAFWCNPISGHATLYWYQQILGQGPKLLIQFQNNGVVDDSQLPKDRFSAERLKGVDSTLKIQPAKLEDSAVYLCASSLRAGEFNEQFFGPGTRLTVL.

Only one count was recorded for this clone. This chain connects TRBV13 to TRBJ2-1; 7 bases are a match to TRBD2. The CDR3 sequence is 13 residues long. Unmatched junction bases numbered 8, after V lost 5 bases and J lost 10 bases. The germline CDR1 and CDR2 sequences are PRHDT and FYEKMQ (reference sequence). CDR3 in DNA: TGTGCCAGCAGCCCCCCGGGACTAAGAGAGCAGTTCTTC. It translates to CASSPPGLREQFF. The variable domain in full, with the rest retrieved from reference TRBV13 and TRBJ2-1, is AAGVIQSPRHLIKEKRETATLKCYPIPRHDTVYWYQQGPGQDPQFLISFYEKMQSDKGSIPDRFSAQQFSDYHSELNMSSLELGDSALYFCASSPPGLREQFFGPGTRLTVL.

The chain links TRBV14 to TRBJ1-5, with D unclear. The V gene lost 8 bases and the J gene lost 4 bases, with 9 bases spanning the gap. CDR1 SGHDN and CDR2 FVKESK come from the germline V gene. The CDR3 sequence is 12 residues long. The CDR3 nucleotides read TGTGCCAGCCCGTCGGGGAATCAGCCCCAGCATTTT. Its protein is CASPSGNQPQHF.

This clone was counted a single time. This chain links TRBV11-3 with TRBJ2-2; 9 positions match TRBD1. V lost 5 bases and J lost 4; bases outside the gene matches: 14. This CDR3 comprises 18 residues. Germline V CDR1 and CDR2: SGHNT, YENEEA. The CDR3 spells CASSMHRGRRGSTGELFF. The CDR3, as DNA: TGTGCCAGCAGCATGCACAGGGGGCGCCGGGGTAGCACCGGGGAGCTGTTTTTT.

V and J are TRBV28 and TRBJ1-5, with a tentative D call TRBD1 (5 bases). Germline CDR1 reads MDHEN; CDR2 reads SYDVKM. Trimming pared 3 bases from V and 4 bases from J, leaving 13 bases between. The CDR3 totals 15 residues. In DNA, the CDR3 is TGTGCCAGCAGTTTCGTCGACAGACGGAATCAGCCCCAGCATTTT. This encodes CASSFVDRRNQPQHF.

The chain couples TRBV2 to TRBJ1-4; no definite D call. Germline V lookup: CDR1 SNHLY, CDR2 FYNNEI. Between the trimmed V and J ends, which lost 6 bases and 0 bases, there was a span of 8 bases. The CDR3 consists of 14 residues. CDR3 sequence: CASRSSSTNEKLFF. The CDR3 nucleotides are TGTGCCAGCAGGTCCTCGTCAACTAATGAAAAACTGTTTTTT. Looking up the rest from reference TRBV2 and TRBJ1-4 gives the full variable domain: EPEVTQTPSHQVTQMGQEVILRCVPISNHLYFYWYRQILGQKVEFLVSFYNNEISEKSEIFDDQFSVERPDGSNFTLKIRSTKLEDSAMYFCASRSSSTNEKLFFGSGTQLSVL.

The V gene is TRBV7-2, the J gene TRBJ2-5; possibly TRBD2 for D (5 bases). With 5 bases removed from V and 2 bases from J, the gap between germline ends came to 18 bases. This CDR3 is built from 16 residues. The germline V gene encodes CDR1 SGHTA and CDR2 FQGNSA. Written as DNA, the CDR3 is TGTGCCAGCAGCCCCTGGACGAGGGCGACTCAAGAGACCCAGTACTTC. Protein: CASSPWTRATQETQYF.

The chain has TRBV15 and TRBJ2-5; TRBD1 aligns across 7 bases. CDR3 length equals 15 residues. The V segment lost 0 bases and the J segment 2 bases; nucleotides outside the gene matches: 3. Germline values: CDR1 LNHNV, CDR2 YYDKDF (reference sequence). The DNA of the CDR3 is TGTGCCACCAGCAGAGATCAGGGACAGCAAGAGACCCAGTACTTC. This codes for CATSRDQGQQETQYF.

The J gene is TRBJ2-2, the V gene TRBV30, with 14 bases identical to TRBD2. The CDR3 spans 17 residues. The V gene's germline CDR1 is GTSNPN and CDR2 SVGIG (reference sequence). The V and J ends lost 5 bases and 1 base, in that order; junction bases with no gene match: 6. The CDR3 nucleotides read TGTGCCTGGGGGGGGACTAGCGGGAGCCTGAACACCGGGGAGCTGTTTTTT. It specifies CAWGGTSGSLNTGELFF.

The chain combines TRBV5-1 with TRBJ2-1; D may be TRBD2 (5 bases). From germline, CDR1 is SGHRS and CDR2 YFSETQ. The CDR3 has 14 amino acids. V gave up 2 bases and J gave up 6 bases, with 12 bases separating them. CDR3 region: CASSFTGGANEQFF. CDR3 nucleotides: TGCGCCAGCAGCTTTACTGGAGGTGCCAATGAGCAGTTCTTC. Filled out from reference TRBV5-1 and TRBJ2-1, the complete variable domain reads KAGVTQTPRYLIKTRGQQVTLSCSPISGHRSVSWYQQTPGQGLQFLFEYFSETQRNKGNFPGRFSGRQFSNSRSEMNVSTLELGDSALYLCASSFTGGANEQFFGPGTRLTVL.

This rearrangement joins TRBV19 to TRBJ2-2, with TRBD2 matching over 8 bases. Germline V gives CDR1 LNHDA, CDR2 SQIVND (reference sequence). The CDR3 loop spans 16 amino acids. J lost 2 bases, V lost 4 bases, and 6 bases had no gene match. CDR3: CASSTLAGLNTGELFF. The CDR3 nucleotides read TGTGCCAGTAGTACCCTAGCGGGCCTCAACACCGGGGAGCTGTTTTTT.

This CDR3 is CASRRSTNEQFF. The CDR3 coding sequence is TGTGCCAGCAGAAGAAGCACGAATGAGCAGTTCTTC. V and J are TRBV28 and TRBJ2-1; D not certain. CDR1 and CDR2 from the germline V gene are MDHEN and SYDVKM. V shed 6 bases and J shed 7 bases, with 10 bases lying between them. The CDR3 spans 12 residues.

The V and J genes are TRBV21-1 and TRBJ2-4; TRBD2 is the table's D call and was not checked against the DNA. TRBV21-1 is given as a pseudogene. This CDR3 has 16 residues. The CDR3 region has the DNA TGTGCCAGCAGCAAGGCCCCGGGGGGGATCAAAAACATTCAGTACTTC. Translated: CASSKAPGGIKNIQYF.

The rearrangement joins TRBV28 to TRBJ2-7; 8 bases align to TRBD1. J lost 9 bases, V lost 6 bases, and 13 bases had no gene match. The V gene's germline CDR1 is MDHEN and CDR2 SYDVKM. The CDR3 is 14 amino acids. DNA for the CDR3: TGTGCCAGCAGCCCCGTGGAGACAGGGGCTGTGCAGTACTTC. This encodes CASSPVETGAVQYF.

The CDR3 sequence is CASRLSPGQDYGYTF. For the CDR3, the DNA is TGTGCCAGCAGACTCTCCCCGGGACAGGACTATGGCTACACCTTC. The chain uses TRBV6-5 and TRBJ1-2; the match to TRBD1 covers 8 bases. The germline V gene encodes CDR1 MNHEY and CDR2 SVGAGI. V was clipped by 6 bases and J by 3 bases; unmatched bases: 9. This CDR3 is 15 amino acids long.

Worth noting for this clone: At one end the junction does not follow the germline gene, possibly because of a read error. The V and J genes are TRBV28 and TRBJ2-7; TRBD2 matches 8 bases. Germline CDR1 MDHEN, CDR2 SYDVKM. The CDR3 has 13 residues. CDR3 region: CASSFGLAGGHNF. DNA of the CDR3: TGTGCCAGCAGTTTTGGACTCGCGGGAGGTCATAACTTC.

The V and J genes are TRBV11-2 and TRBJ1-6; D possibly corresponds to TRBD1 (6 bases). The CDR3 has 13 amino acids. V shed 5 bases and J shed 5 bases, with 7 bases lying between them. Per germline, CDR1 SGHAT and CDR2 FQNNGV. CDR3 protein: CASSRTDNSPLHF. The CDR3 region has the DNA TGTGCCAGCAGCCGGACAGATAATTCACCCCTCCACTTT.

V is TRBV18 and J is TRBJ2-7, with TRBD1 matching 10 bases. Germline assignment: CDR1 KGHSH and CDR2 LQKENI. Losses at the gene ends were 2 bases for V and 0 bases for J; bases not matched to a gene: 7. This CDR3 is built from 17 residues. The CDR3 nucleotides read TGTGCCAGCTCACCAACGGGGGGACAGGGGTCCTCCTACGAGCAGTACGTC. Translated: CASSPTGGQGSSYEQYV.

The CDR3 region has the DNA TGTGCCAGCAGTCGTAACGTTGGCAGCAATGAGCAGTTCTTC. Translated: CASSRNVGSNEQFF. The J gene is TRBJ2-1, the V gene TRBV11-1; D gene ambiguous. Trimming shortened V by 6 bases and J by 6 bases, and 15 bases separated the two germline ends. Looked up from germline, CDR1 is SGHAT and CDR2 is FQDESV (reference sequence). This CDR3 comprises 14 residues.

This sequence joins TRBV19 and TRBJ1-1; the D gene is possibly TRBD1 (6 bases). The V end lost 3 bases, the J end lost 6 bases, and 11 bases lay between the germline ends. Per germline, CDR1 LNHDA and CDR2 SQIVND (reference sequence). This CDR3 is built from 13 residues. The CDR3 protein is CASSMYRDAEAFF. For the CDR3, the DNA is TGTGCCAGTAGTATGTACAGGGATGCTGAAGCTTTCTTT.

V and J are TRBV2 and TRBJ2-1; TRBD2 agrees at 9 bases. This CDR3 contains 15 residues. V dropped 5 bases and J dropped 7; count of bases not matched to a gene: 9. Germline CDR1 reads SNHLY; CDR2 reads FYNNEI. The CDR3 sequence is CASSSLAGGRNEQFF. The CDR3 nucleotides are TGTGCCAGCAGTTCGTTGGCGGGAGGGCGTAATGAGCAGTTCTTC.

The chain joins TRBV7-3 to TRBJ2-3; the match to TRBD2 covers 8 bases. V trimming: 3 bases; J trimming: 5 bases; junction bases outside the gene matches: 10. CDR3 length: 16 amino acids. CDR1 and CDR2 from the germline V gene are SGHTA and FQGTGA. The CDR3 region has the DNA TGTGCCAGCAGCTTCAGCGCGGGAGGTCATGGAGATACGCAGTATTTT. Amino acid sequence: CASSFSAGGHGDTQYF.

The CDR3 reads CASSLDPAGGSTDTQYF. The CDR3 DNA follows: TGTGCCAGCAGCTTGGACCCAGCGGGAGGCTCCACAGATACGCAGTATTTT. The chain uses TRBV5-4 and TRBJ2-3; 9 positions agree with TRBD2. The germline gives CDR1 SGHNT, CDR2 YYREEE (reference sequence). V shed 0 bases and J 2 bases; nucleotides not matched to a gene: 7. This CDR3 spans 17 amino acids.

The genes are TRBV6-1 and TRBJ2-5; TRBD2 matches at 8 bases. V lost 3 bases to trimming and J lost 4 bases; unmatched junction nucleotides: 4. The CDR3 spans 14 residues. Per germline, CDR1 MNHNS and CDR2 SASEGT. CDR3 coding DNA: TGTGCCAGCAGTGACGGGGGGGCGCGAGAGACCCAGTACTTC. Translation: CASSDGGARETQYF.

The chain employs TRBV7-3 and TRBJ2-7; D gene ambiguous. The germline V and J ends were trimmed by 2 bases and 1 base, with 18 bases remaining between them. CDR3 length equals 17 residues. CDR1 is SGHTA, CDR2 FQGTGA, per germline. The CDR3, as DNA: TGTGCCAGCAGCTTAGCGAAGAAACTATTGGCGTCCTACGAGCAGTACGTC. Encoded protein: CASSLAKKLLASYEQYV.

The chain uses TRBV15 and TRBJ2-7; 9 bases fit TRBD1. Germline CDR1 LNHNV, CDR2 YYDKDF (reference sequence). This CDR3 contains 14 residues. The J segment lost 3 bases and the V segment lost 3 bases, leaving 3 bases of the junction unmatched. In DNA form, the CDR3 reads TGTGCCACCAGCAGCCGGACAGGGGACTACGAGCAGTACTTC. Residues: CATSSRTGDYEQYF.